Each of the 18 T cell receptor beta chains below was sequenced from the same sample in a study of beta chain features in type 1 diabetes. The investigators reverse transcribed all of the isolated RNA, so they sequenced expressed TCRB transcripts. Assay used: immunoSEQ multiplex PCR; TCRdb lists only in-frame clones, some missing. Among some 640,000 clones listed, over 11% were seen once. Whole-study findings and limits: Moderate but significant shortening of TCRB CDR3s was recorded in all four CD4+ subsets from Type 1 diabetes patients.

No antigen has been identified for these receptors. The specimen sequenced was naive CD4+ T cells from blood. The receptor source for this set is a man aged 18 to 29 with type 1 diabetes.

The sample holds a few counts of this clone. The rearrangement uses TRBV14 and TRBJ1-3; D gene unclear. The V gene lost 11 bases and the J gene lost 0 bases, with 14 bases spanning the gap. The CDR3 has 14 residues. Germline CDR1 is SGHDN and CDR2 is FVKESK. The chain's CDR3 is CAWKERDSGNTIYF. The CDR3 nucleotides are TGTGCCTGGAAGGAGCGCGACTCTGGAAACACCATATATTTT.

The chain is built from TRBV7-2 and TRBJ2-7, with TRBD1 matching 10 bases. Germline V CDR1 and CDR2: SGHTA, FQGNSA. Trimming cost V 5 bases and J 6 bases; bases outside gene matches: 7. This CDR3 comprises 14 residues. CDR3 loop: CASSLGDRGSEQYF. CDR3 sequence (DNA): TGTGCCAGCAGCCTTGGGGACAGGGGCAGCGAGCAGTACTTC. The full variable domain, in which reference TRBV7-2 and TRBJ2-7 provide the parts outside the CDR3, is GAGVSQSPSNKVTEKGKDVELRCDPISGHTALYWYRQSLGQGLEFLIYFQGNSAPDKSGLPSDRFSAERTGGSVSTLTIQRTQQEDSAVYLCASSLGDRGSEQYFGPGTRLTVT.

Turning to this clone: Different DNA sequences within this sample yield the same CDR3. The chain recombines TRBV5-1 with TRBJ2-5; D is undetermined. CDR3 length equals 11 residues. Germline V gene data show CDR1 as SGHRS and CDR2 as YFSETQ. V gave up 4 bases and J gave up 1 base, with 2 bases separating them. CDR3 bases: TGCGCCAGCAGCGCCCAAGAGACCCAGTACTTC. This translates into CASSAQETQYF.

This clone appeared a few times. In DNA, the CDR3 is TGTGCCAGCAGAGGGACTAGCGGTTGGGGCGAGCAGTACTTC. This gives the protein CASRGTSGWGEQYF. The genes are TRBV7-2 and TRBJ2-7; TRBD2 matches at 11 bases. The germline V gene has CDR1 SGHTA and CDR2 FQGNSA. V was clipped by 6 bases and J by 6 bases; unmatched bases: 7. CDR3 length: 14 residues.

This clone was seen more than once but under ten times. This chain links TRBV6-5 with TRBJ2-2; 7 bases line up with TRBD1. CDR3 length: 15 amino acids. The trim removed 6 bases at V and 4 bases at J, leaving 8 bases unmatched. Germline V lookup: CDR1 MNHEY, CDR2 SVGAGI. CDR3 bases: TGTGCCAGCAGAAGGAGACAGGGTACCACCGGGGAGCTGTTTTTT. Protein sequence: CASRRRQGTTGELFF.

The chain recombines TRBV15 with TRBJ1-2; D gene ambiguous. The CDR3 is made up of 17 amino acids. V lost 5 bases and J 1 base, leaving 20 bases between the germline ends. Germline CDR1 and CDR2: LNHNV and YYDKDF (reference sequence). CDR3 sequence: CATSPRSSTNFNYGYTF. The DNA of the CDR3 is TGTGCCACCAGCCCCAGGTCCAGTACTAACTTTAACTATGGCTACACCTTC.

V is TRBV29-1 and J is TRBJ1-5; D gene unclear. Trimming shortened V by 5 bases and J by 0 bases, and 14 bases separated the two germline ends. The CDR3 extends over 15 amino acids. Germline-derived CDR1 and CDR2 are SQVTM and ANQGSEA. The CDR3 is CSVTEDGHSNQPQHF. CDR3 sequence (DNA): TGCAGCGTTACCGAGGATGGTCATAGCAATCAGCCCCAGCATTTT.

J is TRBJ2-2 and V is TRBV6-5, with D hard to call. CDR1 MNHEY and CDR2 SVGAGI come from the germline V gene. V lost 2 bases to trimming and J lost 3 bases, with 10 bases between them. This CDR3 spans 15 amino acids. The CDR3 region is CASSYAHGYTGELFF. The CDR3 nucleotides read TGTGCCAGCAGTTACGCCCACGGGTACACCGGGGAGCTGTTTTTT.

V and J are TRBV30 and TRBJ2-2; D unclear. CDR1 is GTSNPN, CDR2 SVGIG, per germline (reference sequence). V was shortened by 5 bases and J by 5 bases, with 15 bases between the two germline ends. CDR3 length: 14 amino acids. CDR3 DNA sequence: TGTGCCTGGTTGCCTTTGTTGGGTACCGGGGAGCTGTTTTTT. Translation gives CAWLPLLGTGELFF.

V gene TRBV27 combines with J gene TRBJ2-3, with 10 bases identical to TRBD1. The CDR3 is made up of 16 amino acids. Germline loops: CDR1 MNHEY, CDR2 SMNVEV (reference sequence). The J segment lost 4 bases and the V segment lost 5 bases, leaving 9 bases of the junction unmatched. The CDR3: CASSVAGTGVADTQYF. The CDR3 DNA reads as TGTGCCAGCAGTGTAGCCGGGACAGGGGTGGCAGATACGCAGTATTTT.

V gene TRBV25-1 combines with J gene TRBJ2-3, with unresolved D. The CDR3 extends over 11 amino acids. CDR1 MGHDK and CDR2 SYGVNS come from the germline V gene. The ends were cut back, 7 bases at V and 7 bases at J, with 9 bases in the middle. CDR3 sequence reads: CASISAYTQYF. For the CDR3, the DNA is TGTGCCAGCATTTCAGCGTATACGCAGTATTTT.

This clone was picked up a small number of times. V usage is TRBV18 and J usage is TRBJ2-2; D is ambiguous. Trimming removed 3 bases from V and 1 base from J, with 12 bases in between. Germline values: CDR1 KGHSH, CDR2 LQKENI. This CDR3 has 16 residues. CDR3 bases: TGTGCCAGCTCACCCGAGGTGGACCTGAACACCGGGGAGCTGTTTTTT. This translates into CASSPEVDLNTGELFF. Based on the CDR3 plus reference TRBV18 and TRBJ2-2, the full variable domain is NAGVMQNPRHLVRRRGQEARLRCSPMKGHSHVYWYRQLPEEGLKFMVYLQKENIIDESGMPKERFSAEFPKEGPSILRIQQVVRGDSAAYFCASSPEVDLNTGELFFGEGSRLTVL.

This clone appeared a few times. The CDR3: CASSFVAATEQFF. The CDR3 DNA reads TGTGCCAGCAGTTTCGTAGCTGCCACTGAGCAGTTCTTC. The chain carries TRBV28 and TRBJ2-1; D is uncertain. CDR3 length: 13 residues. Germline V gene sequence: CDR1 MDHEN, CDR2 SYDVKM. Trimming took 3 bases from V and 9 from J, leaving 12 bases between them.

V usage is TRBV19 and J usage is TRBJ2-7; weak D call: TRBD1 (5 bases). This CDR3 is 14 amino acids long. CDR1 is LNHDA and CDR2 is SQIVND in the germline V gene (reference sequence). Trimming shortened V by 4 bases and J by 3 bases, and 13 bases separated the two germline ends. CDR3 in amino acids: CASSTQTGDYEQYF. CDR3 coding DNA: TGTGCCAGTAGTACCCAAACAGGAGACTACGAGCAGTACTTC.

This chain links TRBV21-1 with TRBJ1-2; TRBD1, the table's D call, was not compared with the DNA. TRBV21-1 is assigned pseudogene status. The CDR3 consists of 17 residues. CDR3 nucleotide sequence: TGTGCCAGCAGCCCGCCGACCCCTCGCACAGGGGGCTATGGCTACACCTTC. Translating it yields CASSPPTPRTGGYGYTF.

This clone was observed a few times. The chain employs TRBV10-3 and TRBJ2-3, with unresolved D. CDR1 is ENHRY and CDR2 is SYGVKD in the germline V gene. Trimming pared 0 bases from V and 6 bases from J, leaving 13 bases between. CDR3 size: 15 residues. The CDR3 is CAISESGVPRDTQYF. The DNA of the CDR3 is TGTGCCATCAGTGAGTCAGGTGTTCCGCGGGATACGCAGTATTTT.

This clone has a handful of counts. The CDR3 DNA reads as TGTGCCAGCAGCTTCGAGGTAGGAGGGGAGCAGTACTTC. It specifies CASSFEVGGEQYF. The chain couples TRBV7-9 to TRBJ2-7; D may be TRBD2 (6 bases). Looked up from germline, CDR1 is SEHNR and CDR2 is FQNEAQ (reference sequence). V lost 3 bases to trimming and J lost 7 bases, with 13 bases between them. The CDR3 has 13 amino acids. The full variable domain, with the rest looked up from reference TRBV7-9 and TRBJ2-7, is DTGVSQNPRHKITKRGQNVTFRCDPISEHNRLYWYRQTLGQGPEFLTYFQNEAQLEKSRLLSDRFSAERPKGSFSTLEIQRTEQGDSAMYLCASSFEVGGEQYFGPGTRLTVT.

The CDR3 DNA is TGTGCCAGCAGTACCCTGCACCACGAGCAGTACTTC. Its translation is CASSTLHHEQYF. The chain recombines TRBV6-5 with TRBJ2-7; D is unresolved. V was pared by 5 bases and J by 5 bases, with 10 bases between. This CDR3 has 12 amino acids. CDR1 and CDR2 from the germline V gene are MNHEY and SVGAGI.